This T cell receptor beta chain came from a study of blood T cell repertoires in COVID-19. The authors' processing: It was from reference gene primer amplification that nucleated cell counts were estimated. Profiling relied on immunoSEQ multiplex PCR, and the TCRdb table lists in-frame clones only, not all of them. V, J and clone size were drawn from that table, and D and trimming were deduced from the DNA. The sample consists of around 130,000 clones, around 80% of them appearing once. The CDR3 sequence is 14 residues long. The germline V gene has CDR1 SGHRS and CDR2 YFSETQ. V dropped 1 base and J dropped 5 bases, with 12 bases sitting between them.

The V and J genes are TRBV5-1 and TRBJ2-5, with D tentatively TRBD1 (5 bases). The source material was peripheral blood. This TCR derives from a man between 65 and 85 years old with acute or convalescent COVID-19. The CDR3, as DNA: TGCGCCAGCAGCTTGCAGGGTAATGGGGAGACCCAGTACTTC. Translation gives CASSLQGNGETQYF.